The present TCR beta chain was sequenced within a study of shared clonotypes between healthy human individuals (dated by TCRdb to 2018 to 2020). About the study as a whole: A couple of women and a few men aged 18 to 49 years were included in the cohort. For each donor, CD4 naive and CD4 memory were each run on three plates, CD8 naive on two plates, and CD8 memory on one plate. Libraries were prepared and TCR repertoires were sequenced by different laboratories using diverse techniques, in order to increase sequencing depth and limit assay-specific biases. Per donor, leukapheresis produced somewhere between about 0.9 and 9 billion PBMCs. Blood TCR repertoires of 5 or 6 healthy adults were deeply sequenced to estimate repertoire size and the extent of clonotype sharing between individuals. General conclusions and limits of the study: Naive subsets generally had larger estimated clonotype richness than memory subsets. Even with the large sequencing depth, rarefaction of the sorted-subset datasets indicated that sequencing was incomplete. The genetic and exposure-history diversity represented was limited by the small number of donors. Higher generation probabilities were observed for clonotypes shared by all four sorted-subset donors than for non-shared clonotypes. Sampling was limited to blood, and TCR repertoires in tissue likely differ from TCR repertoires in blood. Sharing across a few donors was observed for around 5% of naive CD4, over 3% of naive CD8, 2% to 2.5% of memory CD4, and around 0.4% of memory CD8 clonotypes. Pairwise subsampling led to the expectation that sequencing depth would affect the degree of clonotype sharing among donors.

Using the deep immunoSEQ assay, multiplex PCR amplified TCR CDR3 regions from genomic DNA. For each cell subset, the extracted genomic DNA was distributed evenly across all wells of several immunoSEQ 96-well plates, and each plate served as one replicate. For sorted subsets, approximately 190 ng genomic DNA, equal to some 30,000 T cell genomes, was loaded into each replicate PCR. Purified libraries were quantified with a Qubit 3.0 fluorometer, sized on a Bioanalyzer 2100, and re-quantified with the KAPA Library Quantification kit. Every immunoSEQ 96-well plate was sequenced on a dedicated single-read 150-cycle Illumina NextSeq 550 flow cell. On the study's bioinformatics: Because the immunoSEQ output held only junctional sequences and lacked quality scores, the filtering could not match the filtering applied to full-length reads. To assign V/J genes and CDR3, sequences were annotated against IMGT germline references using PyIR, a Python wrapper for IgBLAST v1.9. Reads were removed for weak V/J assignments (E-value above 1e-6), missing CDR3, stop codons, out-of-frame junctions, or ambiguous translated residues. V3J clonotypes were defined as sequences sharing the same inferred V gene, J gene, and CDR3 amino acid sequence. Percentage overlap between repertoires was computed as shared unique clonotypes divided by the size of the smaller repertoire. Repertoire richness was assessed with RTK rarefaction, the Chao1 estimator, and Recon v2.1 estimates of unobserved clonotypes. Generation probabilities were computed with OLGA for all TCRbeta clonotypes obtained by the gDNA method from several donors. TCRdb mirrors the immuneACCESS table, restricted to in-frame sequences. Some clones are absent from its copies; in checked studies, under half trace to an unresolved V gene, and the reason for the others is unknown. The V and J calls and clone size come from that table; D and trimming were worked out from the DNA. This sample is represented by under 650,000 clones; approximately 95% of them were singletons. The ten largest clones capture roughly 0.06% of the sample.

Notes on this clone: The clone's antigen remains unknown. One base away there is no much larger clone; base qualities are not given.

Healthy HIV-negative adults with no recently reported acute infections or vaccinations were included as donors. Every donor was a Caucasian adult living in Nashville, Tennessee, USA. CD4+ T cells were enriched through magnetic negative selection, after which naive cells were positively selected on CD45RA and the remaining negative fraction served as the memory subset. Blood was collected by leukapheresis, and PBMCs were isolated by Ficoll-Histopaque density gradient centrifugation and then cryopreserved in liquid nitrogen vapor phase. Analytical flow cytometry was used to check the purity and quantity of each magnetically sorted T cell population. From each sorted fraction, genomic DNA was isolated and quantified by UV absorbance on a Nanodrop 2000c. Looking up the germline V gene yields CDR1 SGHRS and CDR2 YFSETQ. CDR3 length: 14 amino acids, cysteine to phenylalanine. Kept here is only the CDR3 DNA, which spans 42 bases and is read in frame from base 1.

The source material was naive CD4+ T cells sorted from blood. The cell subset or site label here, explained by the study, means: CD45RA+ positively selected. This chain joins TRBV5-1 to TRBJ2-5, with 7 bases aligning to TRBD2. The end of the DNA fits TRBJ2-7 better, so the J call may be wrong. The TCR originated in a woman in her 30s in good health. The CDR3 has the sequence CASSSSSGSYEQYF. DNA sequence: TGCGCCAGCAGCTCTTCTAGCGGCTCCTACGAGCAGTACTTC.